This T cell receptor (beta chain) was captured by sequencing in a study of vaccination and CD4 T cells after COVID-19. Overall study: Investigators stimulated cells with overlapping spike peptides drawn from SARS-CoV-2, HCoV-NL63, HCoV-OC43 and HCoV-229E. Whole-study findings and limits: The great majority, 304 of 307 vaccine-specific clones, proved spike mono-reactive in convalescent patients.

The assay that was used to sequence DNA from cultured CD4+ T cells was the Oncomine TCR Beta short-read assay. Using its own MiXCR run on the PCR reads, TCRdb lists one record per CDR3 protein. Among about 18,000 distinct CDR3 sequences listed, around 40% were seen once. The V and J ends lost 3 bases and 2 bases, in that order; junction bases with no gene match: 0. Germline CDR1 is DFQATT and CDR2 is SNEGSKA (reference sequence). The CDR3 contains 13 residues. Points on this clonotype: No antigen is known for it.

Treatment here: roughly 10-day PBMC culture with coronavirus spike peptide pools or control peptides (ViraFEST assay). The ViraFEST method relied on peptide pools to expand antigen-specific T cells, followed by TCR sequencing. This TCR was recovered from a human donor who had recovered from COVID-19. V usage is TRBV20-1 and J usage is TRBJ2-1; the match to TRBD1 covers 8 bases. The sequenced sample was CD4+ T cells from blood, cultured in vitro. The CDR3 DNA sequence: TGCAGTGCTAGGGGACAGGCCTACAATGAGCAGTTCTTC. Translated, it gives CSARGQAYNEQFF.